The 4 T cell receptor beta chains in this list originate from one sample, sequenced in a study of blood T cell repertoires in COVID-19. Assay used: immunoSEQ multiplex PCR; TCRdb lists only in-frame clones, some missing. The repertoire holds some 130,000 clones, with around 80% as singletons. Sequenced input: peripheral blood. These receptors originate from a man aged 65-85 years with acute or convalescent COVID-19.

This clone was counted between two and nine times. The chain uses TRBV7-2 and TRBJ1-6; TRBD1 matches 10 bases. This CDR3 spans 16 amino acids. V was pared by 5 bases and J by 9 bases, with 10 bases of the junction left unmatched. Looked up from germline, CDR1 is SGHTA and CDR2 is FQGNSA. The CDR3 here is CASSATPTGGRSPLHF. CDR3 DNA: TGTGCCAGCAGCGCTACCCCGACAGGGGGCCGTTCACCCCTCCACTTT. Drawing the rest from reference TRBV7-2 and TRBJ1-6, the complete variable domain is GAGVSQSPSNKVTEKGKDVELRCDPISGHTALYWYRQSLGQGLEFLIYFQGNSAPDKSGLPSDRFSAERTGGSVSTLTIQRTQQEDSAVYLCASSATPTGGRSPLHFGNGTRLTVT.

This clone occurred a few times. This chain connects TRBV11-2 to TRBJ1-2; D call uncertain. Germline V gene lookup returns CDR1 SGHAT and CDR2 FQNNGV. This CDR3 comprises 13 residues. Trimming shortened V by 5 bases and J by 6 bases, and 13 bases separated the two germline ends. The CDR3 here is CASSPLGLDGYTF. CDR3 bases: TGTGCCAGCAGCCCTCTCGGGTTGGATGGCTACACCTTC.

This rearrangement joins TRBV28 to TRBJ2-6; D remains ambiguous. This CDR3 contains 19 residues. Trimming cost V 3 bases and J 1 base, with 19 bases left between them. The germline gives CDR1 MDHEN, CDR2 SYDVKM. CDR3: CASSLSLGRDLSGANVLTF. Here the CDR3 DNA reads TGTGCCAGCAGTTTGAGTCTAGGCAGAGACTTATCTGGGGCCAACGTCCTGACTTTC.

V is TRBV27 and J is TRBJ1-6; 12 nucleotides align to TRBD1. The V gene end was trimmed by 7 bases and the J gene end by 8 bases; junction bases not matched to a gene: 6. Germline V lookup: CDR1 MNHEY, CDR2 SMNVEV (reference sequence). The CDR3 consists of 15 residues. Here the CDR3 reads CASTPGQGAYSPLHF. Here the CDR3 DNA reads TGTGCCAGCACCCCGGGACAGGGGGCTTATTCACCCCTCCACTTT.